The clone carrying this T cell receptor beta chain turned up a few times. Its cognate antigen is unknown. This PCR relied on a set of 60 Vbeta primers and 13 Jbeta primers. Method: immunoSEQ multiplex PCR; TCRdb's copy keeps in-frame clones and lacks some. The table has about 210,000 clones, around 86% seen once. V was shortened by 2 bases and J by 7 bases, with 9 bases between the two germline ends. Germline CDR1 is SGHDT and CDR2 is YYEEEE. CDR3 length: 13 amino acids. This specimen belongs to a study of cytomegalovirus exposure and HLA in healthy donors. Study conclusions and caveats: By HLA locus, TCR association rates varied in a later analysis, with DRB1 showing the most and HLA-C the fewest. The availability of immune exposure information extended only to CMV serostatus.

The chain combines TRBV5-6 with TRBJ2-2, with D possibly being TRBD1 (6 bases). This sequence was found in a woman aged 50 to 60 in good health and CMV-seropositive. The sequencing input was PBMCs. The CDR3 coding sequence is TGTGCCAGCAGCTTAAGGGGACACGGGGAGCTGTTTTTT. This translates into CASSLRGHGELFF. Filled out from reference TRBV5-6 and TRBJ2-2, the complete variable domain reads DAGVTQSPTHLIKTRGQQVTLRCSPKSGHDTVSWYQQALGQGPQFIFQYYEEEERQRGNFPDRFSGHQFPNYSSELNVNALLLGDSALYLCASSLRGHGELFFGEGSRLTVL.